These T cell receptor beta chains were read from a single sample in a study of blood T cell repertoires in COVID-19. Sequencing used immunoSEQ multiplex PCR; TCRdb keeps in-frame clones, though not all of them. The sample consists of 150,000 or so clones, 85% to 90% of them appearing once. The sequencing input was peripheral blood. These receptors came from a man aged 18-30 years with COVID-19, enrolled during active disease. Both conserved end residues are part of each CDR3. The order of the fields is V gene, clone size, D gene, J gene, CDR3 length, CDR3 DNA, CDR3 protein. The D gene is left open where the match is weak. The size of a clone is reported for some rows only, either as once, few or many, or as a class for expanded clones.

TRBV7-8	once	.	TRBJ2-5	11	TGTGCCAGCAGCCAGGGGGAGACCCAGTACTTC	CASSQGETQYF
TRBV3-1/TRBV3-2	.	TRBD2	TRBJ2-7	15	TGTGCCAGCAGCGGGACTAGCGGGAGTCTGTACGAGCAGTACTTC	CASSGTSGSLYEQYF
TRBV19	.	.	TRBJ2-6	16	TGTGCCAGTAGTATATTCGGGACTGGCGGGGCCAACGTCCTGACTTTC	CASSIFGTGGANVLTF
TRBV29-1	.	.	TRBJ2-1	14	TGCAGCGCGCCCGGGGGGACATATGCGACTGAGCAGTTCTTC	CSAPGGTYATEQFF
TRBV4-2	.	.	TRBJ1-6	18	TGTGCCAGCAGCCGCCCCTTGGAGAGAATAGACTATAATTCACCCCTCCACTTT	CASSRPLERIDYNSPLHF
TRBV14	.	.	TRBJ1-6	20	TGTGCCAGCAGCCAATTGTTTATGAGGGCGGGCGCTTCCGACTTCGAGCACCTCCACTTT	CASSQLFMRAGASDFEHLHF
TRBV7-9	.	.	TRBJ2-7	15	TGTGCCAGCAGCCCCCGAGAGGCGAGCTCCTACGAGCAGTACTTC	CASSPREASSYEQYF
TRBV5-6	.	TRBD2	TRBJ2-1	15	TGTGCCAGCAGCACACTAGCGGCATCCTACAATGAGCAGTTCTTC	CASSTLAASYNEQFF
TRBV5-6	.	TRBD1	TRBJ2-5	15	TGTGCCAGCAGCCCTGGACAGGGGGCTAGGGAGACCCAGTACTTC	CASSPGQGARETQYF
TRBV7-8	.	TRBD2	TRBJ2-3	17	TGTGCCAGCAGCCTCCGGGCAGCGGGAGTCACTCCAGATACGCAGTATTTT	CASSLRAAGVTPDTQYF
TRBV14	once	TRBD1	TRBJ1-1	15	TGTGCCAGCAGCCAATGGACAGGGGCTCACACTGAAGCTTTCTTT	CASSQWTGAHTEAFF
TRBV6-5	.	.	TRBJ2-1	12	TGTGCCATAAGGGGGAGTGGAAATGAGCAGTTCTTC	CAIRGSGNEQFF
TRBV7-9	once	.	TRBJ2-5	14	TGTGCCAGCAGCCGGCTACGGGAAGTGGAGACCCAGTACTTC	CASSRLREVETQYF
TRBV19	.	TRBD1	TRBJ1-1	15	TGTGCCAGTCCCAGTCCAAGACAGGGGGAGACTGAAGCTTTCTTT	CASPSPRQGETEAFF
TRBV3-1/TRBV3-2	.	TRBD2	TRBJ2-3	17	TGTGCCAGCAGCCAAGGCCTAGCGGGAGTTATTAGGAATACGCAGTATTTT	CASSQGLAGVIRNTQYF
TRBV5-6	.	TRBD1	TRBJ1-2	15	TGTGCCAGCAGCTTGGGCCGGACAGGGTGGAGTGGCTACACCTTC	CASSLGRTGWSGYTF
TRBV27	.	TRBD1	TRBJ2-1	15	TGTGCCAGCAGTAACCGGACAGGGGGTTTCAATGAGCAGTTCTTC	CASSNRTGGFNEQFF
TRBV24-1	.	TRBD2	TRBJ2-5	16	TGTGCCACCAGTGATGAGACTAGCGGGAGGGAAGAGACCCAGTACTTC	CATSDETSGREETQYF
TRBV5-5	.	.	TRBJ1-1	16	TGTGCCAGCAGCGTTAGGGGTCTCACCCGACAGACTGAAGCTTTCTTT	CASSVRGLTRQTEAFF
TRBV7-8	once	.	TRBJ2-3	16	TGTGCCAGCAGCTTAGATAGAACGGTGAGCACAGATACGCAGTATTTT	CASSLDRTVSTDTQYF
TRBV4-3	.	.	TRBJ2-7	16	TGCGCCAGCAGCCAAGATACAGGCGTAACTCCCTACGAGCAGTACTTC	CASSQDTGVTPYEQYF
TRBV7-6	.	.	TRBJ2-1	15	TGTGCCAGCAGCTTAGTTCCCGAGAGCCCTAATGAGCAGTTCTTC	CASSLVPESPNEQFF
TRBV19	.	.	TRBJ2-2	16	TGTGCCAGTAGTCTACGACTGCCCGGCGGCACCGGGGAGCTGTTTTTT	CASSLRLPGGTGELFF
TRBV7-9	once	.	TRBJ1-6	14	TGTGCCAGCAGCTTAAGTACCGGGGATTCACCCCTCCACTTT	CASSLSTGDSPLHF
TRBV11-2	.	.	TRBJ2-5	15	TGTGCCAGCAGCTTAGATCGGTGGGTCGGGGAGACCCAGTACTTC	CASSLDRWVGETQYF
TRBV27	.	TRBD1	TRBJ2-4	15	TGTGCCAGCAGTGGAGCCGGGACAGGGCATAACATTCAGTACTTC	CASSGAGTGHNIQYF
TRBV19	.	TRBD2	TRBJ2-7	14	TGTGCCAGTACCTCCAGCGGGAGGGGAGACGAGCAGTACTTC	CASTSSGRGDEQYF
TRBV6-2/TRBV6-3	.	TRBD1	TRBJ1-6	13	TGTGCCAGCAGTTGGGACAGTAATTCACCCCTCCACTTT	CASSWDSNSPLHF
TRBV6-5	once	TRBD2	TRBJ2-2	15	TGTGCCACCAGAACTAGCGGTCGTTTCACCGGGGAGCTGTTTTTT	CATRTSGRFTGELFF
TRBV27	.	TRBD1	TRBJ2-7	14	TGTGCCAGCAGTACCGGGACAGGGGGATACGAGCAGTACTTC	CASSTGTGGYEQYF
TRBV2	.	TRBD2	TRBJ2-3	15	TGTGCCAGCAGTGAAGGGGCTAGCGGGAGAGATACGCAGTATTTT	CASSEGASGRDTQYF
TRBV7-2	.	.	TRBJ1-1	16	TGTGCCAGCAGCTTAGAAAGGCCAGACATGAACACTGAAGCTTTCTTT	CASSLERPDMNTEAFF
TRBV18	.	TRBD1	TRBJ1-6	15	TGTGCCAGCTCACCAAACTCGGGACAGACTTCACCCCTCCACTTT	CASSPNSGQTSPLHF
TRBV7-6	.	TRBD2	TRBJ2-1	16	TGTGCCAGCAGCTTAAGACTAGCGGGTCCGTTCAATGAGCAGTTCTTC	CASSLRLAGPFNEQFF
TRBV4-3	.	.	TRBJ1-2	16	TGCGCCAGCAGCCAATCATCGCGGGGATTGGGTCCTGGCTACACCTTC	CASSQSSRGLGPGYTF
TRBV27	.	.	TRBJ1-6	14	TGTGCCAGCAGTTTAATACAGTATAATTCACCCCTCCACTTT	CASSLIQYNSPLHF
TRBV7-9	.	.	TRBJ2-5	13	TGTGCCAGCAGCTTACGGGTGGAGGAGACCCAGTACTTC	CASSLRVEETQYF